The 16 T cell receptor beta chains listed next were all sequenced from one sample in a study of cytomegalovirus exposure and HLA in healthy donors (dated by TCRdb to 2016 to 2017). Receptors were amplified or captured by the immunoSEQ multiplex PCR assay. For the multiplex PCR, a mixture combining 60 forward primers for TCR Vbeta segments and 13 reverse primers for TCR Jbeta segments was used. In its TCRdb copy, this immuneACCESS table keeps in-frame sequences only and misses some clones. Where compared with another copy, unresolved V genes explain less than half of these, and the others have no known cause. This sample gives fewer than 250,000 clones in total; 85% to 90% of them show up just once. The ten largest account for about 1.2% of the sample. Source material: PBMCs. The receptors originated from a human donor in good health.

The chain employs TRBV5-4 and TRBJ2-5, with a possible D match to TRBD1 (5 bases). V was trimmed by 4 bases and J by 9 bases, leaving 16 bases between them. Germline CDR1 and CDR2: SGHNT and YYREEE (reference sequence). The CDR3 has 13 amino acids. The CDR3 bases are TGTGCCAGCAGCCTTGGACCCAAAGGGGCCCAGTACTTC. This sequence encodes CASSLGPKGAQYF. Full variable domain (outside the CDR3, taken from reference TRBV5-4 and TRBJ2-5): ETGVTQSPTHLIKTRGQQVTLRCSSQSGHNTVSWYQQALGQGPQFIFQYYREEENGRGNFPPRFSGLQFPNYSSELNVNALELDDSALYLCASSLGPKGAQYFGPGTRLLVL.

This clone was seen just once. The chain uses TRBV5-1 and TRBJ2-5, with 14 bases aligning to TRBD2. With V trimmed by 0 bases and J by 1 base, 2 bases remained unmatched. The CDR3 runs 17 residues. Germline lookup yields CDR1 SGHRS and CDR2 YFSETQ. CDR3 region: CASSLAGLAGAQETQYF. The DNA of the CDR3 is TGCGCCAGCAGCTTGGCGGGACTAGCGGGAGCCCAAGAGACCCAGTACTTC.

V gene TRBV7-3 combines with J gene TRBJ2-3; 7 bases match TRBD2. Germline CDR1 is SGHTA and CDR2 is FQGTGA. Germline trimming cut 5 bases from V and 6 bases from J; bases unmatched to any gene: 11. The CDR3 is 15 amino acids. CDR3 protein: CASSLSSGGRDTQYF. Here the CDR3 DNA reads TGTGCCAGCAGCCTATCTAGCGGTGGGCGGGATACGCAGTATTTT.

Concerning this clone itself: An end of the junction differs from the germline gene, which may be a read error. This chain joins TRBV7-9 and TRBJ2-5; 9 nucleotides align to TRBD2. Germline-derived CDR1 and CDR2 are SEHNR and FQNEAQ (reference sequence). The CDR3 spans 12 residues. Here the CDR3 reads CASSGSGSGAHF. DNA for the CDR3: TGTGCCAGCAGCGGTAGCGGGAGTGGGGCCCACTTC. Variable domain in full (rest from reference TRBV7-9 and TRBJ2-5): DTGVSQNPRHKITKRGQNVTFRCDPISEHNRLYWYRQTLGQGPEFLTYFQNEAQLEKSRLLSDRFSAERPKGSFSTLEIQRTEQGDSAMYLCASSGSGSGAHFGPGTRLLVL.

This clone was observed a few times. V gene TRBV28 combines with J gene TRBJ2-7; 9 positions match TRBD1. The J segment lost 2 bases and the V segment lost 6 bases, leaving 5 bases of the junction unmatched. The CDR3 runs to 14 residues. Germline CDR1 reads MDHEN; CDR2 reads SYDVKM. The CDR3 nucleotides are TGTGCCAGCAGGACCGGGACAGGGACCTACGAGCAGTACTTC. As protein: CASRTGTGTYEQYF.

The chain joins TRBV5-1 to TRBJ2-7; D call uncertain. The CDR3 has 13 amino acids. CDR1 SGHRS and CDR2 YFSETQ come from the germline V gene. V was trimmed by 0 bases and J by 3 bases, leaving 7 bases between them. DNA of the CDR3: TGCGCCAGCAGCTTGGTACAGAGCTACGAGCAGTACTTC. It codes for CASSLVQSYEQYF.

This clone was detected only a few times. V usage is TRBV7-2 and J usage is TRBJ2-7; the D is unclear. CDR3 length: 12 amino acids. V lost 5 bases and J 10 bases, leaving 15 bases between the germline ends. Germline V gene data show CDR1 as SGHTA and CDR2 as FQGNSA. This CDR3 is CASSRLPGLQYF. The CDR3 bases are TGTGCCAGCAGCCGGCTACCGGGTCTACAGTACTTC.

The chain recombines TRBV9 with TRBJ2-2, with no clear D. The CDR3 is 14 amino acids. The ends were cut back, 1 base at V and 1 base at J, with 5 bases in the middle. Germline V lookup: CDR1 SGDLS, CDR2 YYNGEE. CDR3 amino acids: CASSVLENTGELFF. Written as DNA, the CDR3 is TGTGCCAGCAGCGTATTAGAGAACACCGGGGAGCTGTTTTTT.

The chain recombines TRBV2 with TRBJ2-3, with a weak D call TRBD2 (5 bases). Germline loops: CDR1 SNHLY, CDR2 FYNNEI. The V end lost 6 bases, the J end lost 10 bases, and 23 bases lay between the germline ends. The CDR3 runs to 15 residues. Here the CDR3 DNA reads TGTGCCAGCAGGCCGGACTCCCGAGGGTTGAGCGCGCAGTATTTT. It is translated as CASRPDSRGLSAQYF. Based on the CDR3 plus reference TRBV2 and TRBJ2-3, the full variable domain is EPEVTQTPSHQVTQMGQEVILRCVPISNHLYFYWYRQILGQKVEFLVSFYNNEISEKSEIFDDQFSVERPDGSNFTLKIRSTKLEDSAMYFCASRPDSRGLSAQYFGPGTRLTVL.

The chain links TRBV4-1 to TRBJ2-3, with D possibly matching TRBD1 (5 bases). The CDR3 has 19 residues. V was shortened by 3 bases and J by 4 bases, with 26 bases between the two germline ends. Germline V gene lookup returns CDR1 MGHRA and CDR2 YSYEKL. CDR3 coding DNA: TGCGCCAGCAGCCAGGAGCGCTGGAGTGGCAGGGCGCGGCCAGATACGCAGTATTTT. This translates into CASSQERWSGRARPDTQYF.

V and J are TRBV5-6 and TRBJ1-2, with 9 bases identical to TRBD1. The germline gives CDR1 SGHDT, CDR2 YYEEEE. V trimming: 4 bases; J trimming: 4 bases; junction bases outside the gene matches: 5. The CDR3 runs to 14 residues. CDR3 in DNA: TGTGCCAGCAGCACCGGACAGGGGCCCTATGGCTACACCTTC. Amino acids: CASSTGQGPYGYTF.

V gene TRBV19 combines with J gene TRBJ2-1; weak D call: TRBD2 (6 bases). Germline V gene sequence: CDR1 LNHDA, CDR2 SQIVND (reference sequence). Deletions cut 4 bases from V and 3 bases from J, with 10 bases between. This CDR3 region has 14 residues. The CDR3 sequence: CASSRERVYNEQFF. CDR3 nucleotides: TGTGCCAGTAGTAGGGAGCGGGTCTACAATGAGCAGTTCTTC.

The V gene is TRBV6-6, the J gene TRBJ2-1; the match to TRBD2 covers 7 bases. The ends lost 5 bases at V and 7 bases at J; junction bases unmatched: 11. The CDR3 spans 15 residues. Looked up from germline, CDR1 is MNHNY and CDR2 is SVGAGI (reference sequence). The CDR3: CASSGAGALRNEQFF. CDR3 sequence (DNA): TGTGCCAGCAGTGGGGCGGGAGCCCTGCGGAATGAGCAGTTCTTC.

The gene calls are TRBV27 and TRBJ2-1; TRBD2 agrees at 10 bases. V trimming: 2 bases; J trimming: 4 bases; junction bases outside the gene matches: 2. CDR3 length: 15 amino acids. Germline-derived CDR1 and CDR2 are MNHEY and SMNVEV (reference sequence). CDR3 in amino acids: CASSLISGRYNEQFF. In DNA form, the CDR3 reads TGTGCCAGCAGTTTAATTAGCGGGAGGTACAATGAGCAGTTCTTC.

J is TRBJ2-5 and V is TRBV5-1, with TRBD2 identical over 9 bases. This CDR3 has 18 amino acids. The junction had 11 bases not matched to a gene; V was cut back by 0 bases and J by 2 bases. Germline V gene lookup returns CDR1 SGHRS and CDR2 YFSETQ. For the CDR3, the DNA is TGCGCCAGCAGCTTGGAGGGACTAGCTGAGAGGGGTCAAGAGACCCAGTACTTC. Its translation: CASSLEGLAERGQETQYF.

The chain recombines TRBV30 with TRBJ1-2, with D perhaps matching TRBD1 (5 bases). Germline CDR1 GTSNPN, CDR2 SVGIG (reference sequence). The ends were cut back, 4 bases at V and 6 bases at J, with 12 bases in the middle. The CDR3 consists of 12 residues. The CDR3 reads CAWTLVGHGYTF. CDR3 nucleotides: TGTGCCTGGACCCTCGTGGGGCATGGCTACACCTTC.